This TCR beta chain stems from a study of human T cells and chemical hapten exposure. As for the study in general: An approximately 2 cm by approximately 2 cm inner upper arm patch received 2% DPC for sensitization. Patch tests of 0.01% DPC on the upper back were read at 6 days. Notes on the study in general: Expanded TCRs created a significantly greater count of big CDR3 similarity clusters than controls did.

In this sample, this clonotype turned up a few times. Antigen unknown. TCRdb reprocessed the RACE reads via MiXCR and lists one record per CDR3 protein. The sample has roughly 130,000 distinct CDR3 sequences, over 9% seen once. Stated time point: patch test 3, about 24 weeks after DPC sensitization. Treatment in this sample: therapeutic diphenylcyclopropenone sensitization with weekly scalp DPC. The CDR3 has 16 residues. The germline V gene has CDR1 SGHNT and CDR2 YYREEE (reference sequence). V dropped 4 bases and J dropped 6; count of bases not matched to a gene: 5. The clonotype comes from a woman aged 45-65 years with alopecia areata. Some clones in this sample may be carry-over from other donors' samples. V and J are TRBV5-4 and TRBJ2-3; 16 bases are a match to TRBD2. Sequencing used whole blood, obtained in connection with sensitization to the hapten diphenylcyclopropenone (DPC). This chain's CDR3 is CASSMGLAGGPDTQYF. CDR3 sequence (DNA): TGTGCCAGCAGCATGGGACTAGCGGGGGGGCCGGATACGCAGTATTTT.